This TCR beta chain stems from a study of response to subunit inactivated influenza vaccine. Study results and caveats: There was a suggestion from the authors that each seasonal influenza vaccination recruits few new T cells.

This clonotype was detected ten times or more. The target antigen is unknown. This CDR3 region has 15 residues. Trimming shortened V by 3 bases and J by 0 bases, and 11 bases separated the two germline ends. The germline gives CDR1 SGHKS, CDR2 YYEKEE (reference sequence). TCRdb called the RT-PCR reads again in MiXCR, with one record for every CDR3 protein. Of about 520,000 distinct CDR3 sequences listed, approximately 7.2% are singletons. This receptor was obtained from a man between 50 and 69 years old who received an inactivated influenza vaccine. The sequences come from PBMCs from blood, collected 23 months after vaccination. V is TRBV5-5 and J is TRBJ2-3; D tentatively fits TRBD1 or TRBD2 (5 bases each). The DNA of the CDR3 is TGTGCCAGCAGCTCCGGGACGTCTAGCACAGATACGCAGTATTTT. Translating it yields CASSSGTSSTDTQYF.